The clone carrying this TCR beta chain was found many times. This CDR3 spans 16 amino acids. Trimming took 7 bases from V and 3 from J; bases not matched to a gene: 12. Germline V gene sequence: CDR1 SNHLY, CDR2 FYNNEI. These data originate in a study of T cells in Graves' hyperthyroidism and ophthalmopathy. Across the study: Any treatment followed the collection of peripheral blood at initial diagnosis.

Authors of the study amplified TCR beta CDR3 regions from RNA transcripts. During a first-round RT-PCR of the TCR CDR3, the HTBI primer set was used. TCRdb reprocessed the multiplex PCR reads with MiXCR, giving one entry per CDR3 protein. The profile shows about 590,000 distinct CDR3 sequences, about a sixth of them singletons. This clonotype originated in a woman aged 25 to 39 with Graves' hyperthyroidism. V and J are TRBV2 and TRBJ1-5; 7 nucleotides match TRBD1. The sequencing input was blood. CDR3 sequence (DNA): TGTGCCAGCACTAGACAGGGAAACCAATACAATCAGCCCCAGCATTTT. This encodes CASTRQGNQYNQPQHF. The whole variable domain, remainder taken from reference TRBV2 and TRBJ1-5, is EPEVTQTPSHQVTQMGQEVILRCVPISNHLYFYWYRQILGQKVEFLVSFYNNEISEKSEIFDDQFSVERPDGSNFTLKIRSTKLEDSAMYFCASTRQGNQYNQPQHFGDGTRLSIL.